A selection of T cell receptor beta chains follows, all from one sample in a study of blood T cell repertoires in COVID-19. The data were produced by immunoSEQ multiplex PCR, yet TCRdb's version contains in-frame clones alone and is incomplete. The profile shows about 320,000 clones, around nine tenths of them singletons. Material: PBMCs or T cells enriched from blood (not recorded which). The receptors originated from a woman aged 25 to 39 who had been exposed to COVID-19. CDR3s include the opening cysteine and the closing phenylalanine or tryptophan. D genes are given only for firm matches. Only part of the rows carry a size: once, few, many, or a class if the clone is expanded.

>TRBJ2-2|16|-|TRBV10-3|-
TGTGCCGCCTCCCGCATTGACTCCGCGAACACCGGGGAGCTGTTTTTT
CAASRIDSANTGELFF
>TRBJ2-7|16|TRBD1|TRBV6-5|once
TGTGCCAGCAGTTACTCGCTACAGGGGGCCGGGTACGAGCAGTACTTC
CASSYSLQGAGYEQYF
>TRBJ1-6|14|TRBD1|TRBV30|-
TGTGCCTGGAACCACGGGACAGCAGATTCACCCCTCCACTTT
CAWNHGTADSPLHF
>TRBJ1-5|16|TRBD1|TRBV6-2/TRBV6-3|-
TGTGCCAGCAGTTATCTGGGACAGTCAAGCAATCAGCCCCAGCATTTT
CASSYLGQSSNQPQHF
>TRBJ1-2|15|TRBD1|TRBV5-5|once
TGTGCCAGCAGGTCCCCAGGACAGGACAAGAATGGCTACACCTTC
CASRSPGQDKNGYTF
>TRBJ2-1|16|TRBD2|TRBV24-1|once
TGTGCCACCAGTGATCCACTAGCGGGGCAAGCCGATGAGCAGTTCTTC
CATSDPLAGQADEQFF
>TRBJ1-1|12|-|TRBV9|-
TGTGCCAGCAGCCCCGGTACGACTGAAGCTTTCTTT
CASSPGTTEAFF
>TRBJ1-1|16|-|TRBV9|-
TGTGCCAGCAGCGTAGGGCCAGGTAGTATGAACACTGAAGCTTTCTTT
CASSVGPGSMNTEAFF
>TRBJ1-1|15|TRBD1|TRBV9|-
TGTGCCAGCAGCGTAAGGACAGGAGGGAACACTGAAGCTTTCTTT
CASSVRTGGNTEAFF
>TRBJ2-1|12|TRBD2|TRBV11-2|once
TGTGCCAGCGGACGTACTAGCGGGGGGCAGTTCTTC
CASGRTSGGQFF
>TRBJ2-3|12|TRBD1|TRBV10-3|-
TGTGCCATCGGGACAGGGCCAGATACGCAGTATTTT
CAIGTGPDTQYF
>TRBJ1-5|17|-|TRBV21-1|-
TGTGCCAGCAGCAAGGGGGGTTTTCTTTGGGACTATCAGCCCCAGCATTTT
CASSKGGFLWDYQPQHF
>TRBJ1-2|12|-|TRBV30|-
TGTGCCTGGAGTCGGGGTCTGAGGGGCTACACCTTC
CAWSRGLRGYTF
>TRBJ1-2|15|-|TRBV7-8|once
TGTGCCAGCAGCTTAGCGATGGGGGGATACTATGGCTACACCTTC
CASSLAMGGYYGYTF
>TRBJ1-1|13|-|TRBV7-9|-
TGTGCCAGCACCGAGGGGGTTTGGACTGAAGCTTTCTTT
CASTEGVWTEAFF